The 8 T cell receptor beta chains listed next were all sequenced from one sample in a study of T cell responses to AZD1222 COVID-19 vaccine. Assay used: immunoSEQ multiplex PCR; TCRdb lists only in-frame clones, some missing. Of 170,000 or so clones in the sample, roughly 87% are singletons; the top ten hold about 3%. Sequencing was performed on peripheral blood, taken on day 0 of AZD1222 vaccination. The receptors originated from an adult in good health.

The rearrangement uses TRBV19 and TRBJ2-7, with D possibly TRBD1 on 6 matching bases. This CDR3 comprises 14 residues. CDR1 is LNHDA, CDR2 SQIVND, per germline (reference sequence). V lost 7 bases and J lost 2, with 15 bases in between. Written as DNA, the CDR3 is TGTGCCAGTATGCCGACAGGATCTACCTACGAGCAGTACTTC. Protein product: CASMPTGSTYEQYF. Full variable domain (missing parts from reference TRBV19 and TRBJ2-7): DGGITQSPKYLFRKEGQNVTLSCEQNLNHDAMYWYRQDPGQGLRLIYYSQIVNDFQKGDIAEGYSVSREKKESFPLTVTSAQKNPTAFYLCASMPTGSTYEQYFGPGTRLTVT.

V gene TRBV30 combines with J gene TRBJ1-2; a weak D match, TRBD1 (5 bases). This CDR3 comprises 13 residues. Germline V CDR1 and CDR2: GTSNPN, SVGIG (reference sequence). V was shortened by 0 bases and J by 5 bases, with 10 bases between the two germline ends. DNA for the CDR3: TGTGCCTGGAGTGTCAGGGCTCGGTATGGCTACACCTTC. This gives the protein CAWSVRARYGYTF.

As for this clone: Other DNA sequences of this sample code for an identical CDR3. The genes are TRBV9 and TRBJ2-7; D remains ambiguous. Trimming left V 0 bases short and J 4 bases short, with 8 bases between. The CDR3 loop spans 13 amino acids. CDR1 is SGDLS and CDR2 is YYNGEE in the germline V gene. CDR3 amino acids: CASSVGDTYEQYF. The CDR3 DNA sequence: TGTGCCAGCAGCGTAGGTGACACGTACGAGCAGTACTTC.

This chain joins TRBV6-5 and TRBJ1-6; no firm D call. CDR1 is MNHEY and CDR2 is SVGAGI in the germline V gene. This CDR3 comprises 11 residues. Deletions cut 4 bases from V and 14 bases from J, with 9 bases between. This CDR3 reads CASSLGKTLHF. CDR3 DNA: TGTGCCAGCAGTTTAGGCAAGACCCTCCACTTT.

The V gene is TRBV3-1 (or the pseudogene TRBV3-2), the J gene TRBJ2-6; D could derive from TRBD1 or TRBD2 (5 bases each). The CDR3 consists of 13 residues. Germline CDR1 is LGHDT and CDR2 is YNNKEL (reference sequence). The V end lost 5 bases, the J end lost 10 bases, and 12 bases lay between the germline ends. CDR3 in amino acids: CASSLGPPNVLTF. CDR3 nucleotide sequence: TGTGCCAGCAGCTTGGGACCGCCTAACGTCCTGACTTTC.

This clone was seen only once. This chain connects TRBV5-1 to TRBJ1-1, with no clear D. The germline CDR1 and CDR2 sequences are SGHRS and YFSETQ. The CDR3 contains 13 residues. Deletions cut 7 bases from V and 0 bases from J, with 10 bases between. The CDR3 DNA follows: TGCGCCAGCGGTTGGGAAATGAACACTGAAGCTTTCTTT. Protein: CASGWEMNTEAFF.

V gene TRBV5-4 combines with J gene TRBJ2-3, with unresolved D. V dropped 0 bases and J dropped 3 bases, with 5 bases sitting between them. The CDR3 length is 13 residues. CDR1 and CDR2 (germline): SGHNT, YYREEE (reference sequence). CDR3 sequence (DNA): TGTGCCAGCAGCTTGGAGGAAACAGATACGCAGTATTTT. Protein sequence: CASSLEETDTQYF.

The chain uses TRBV15 and TRBJ2-7; 10 bases are shared with TRBD1. The CDR3 sequence is 14 residues long. The ends lost 6 bases at V and 6 bases at J; junction bases unmatched: 8. Germline V gene sequence: CDR1 LNHNV, CDR2 YYDKDF (reference sequence). CDR3 nucleotide sequence: TGTGCCACCAGTAAGACAGGGGGCTGGTCCGAGCAGTACTTC. It yields the protein CATSKTGGWSEQYF.